The 12 T cell receptor beta chains given below trace back to one sample, sequenced in a study of T cells in Graves' hyperthyroidism and ophthalmopathy. TCR beta CDR3 regions were amplified from RNA transcripts. The TCR CDR3 was amplified in a first-round RT-PCR using the HTBI primer set. In TCRdb, the multiplex PCR reads were re-called with MiXCR into one record per CDR3 protein. The sample carries fewer than 350,000 distinct CDR3 sequences, roughly 20% recorded once. Sequencing input: blood. The receptors originated from a woman between 50 and 59 years old with Graves' hyperthyroidism.

This clonotype was seen many times. The chain links TRBV12-3 or TRBV12-4 to TRBJ1-5, with D possibly TRBD1 on 5 matching bases. The CDR3 spans 14 residues. Trimming took off 4 bases at V and 3 bases at J, with 10 bases between the two ends. In DNA form, the CDR3 reads TGTGCCAGCAGTTCCCGGGACGCCAATCAGCCCCAGCATTTT. Its translation: CASSSRDANQPQHF.

This clonotype has more than one count but fewer than ten. V gene TRBV20-1 combines with J gene TRBJ1-4, with a tentative D call TRBD1 (6 bases). V was shortened by 0 bases and J by 3 bases, with 11 bases between the two germline ends. This CDR3 region has 15 residues. Germline V lookup: CDR1 DFQATT, CDR2 SNEGSKA (reference sequence). As DNA, the CDR3 is TGCAGTGCTAGAGAAGGACAGTCCGCTAATGAAAAACTGTTTTTT. Translation: CSAREGQSANEKLFF.

This clonotype was counted ten times or more. The gene calls are TRBV30 and TRBJ1-1; D is unresolved. CDR3 length: 13 amino acids. The V gene lost 3 bases and the J gene lost 7 bases, with 15 bases spanning the gap. Germline assignment: CDR1 GTSNPN and CDR2 SVGIG (reference sequence). CDR3: CAWSDRIRGEAFF. In nucleotides, the CDR3 is TGTGCCTGGAGCGATCGAATTCGGGGTGAAGCTTTCTTT.

This clonotype was seen many times. The chain couples TRBV30 to TRBJ2-3, with no clear D. This CDR3 has 12 residues. Germline V CDR1 and CDR2: GTSNPN, SVGIG (reference sequence). Trimming took 0 bases from V and 4 from J, leaving 5 bases between them. The CDR3 bases are TGTGCCTGGAGTGTGCAGGCAGATACGCAGTATTTT. This encodes CAWSVQADTQYF. The full variable domain, with the rest looked up from reference TRBV30 and TRBJ2-3, is SQTIHQWPATLVQPVGSPLSLECTVEGTSNPNLYWYRQAAGRGLQLLFYSVGIGQISSEVPQNLSASRPQDRQFILSSKKLLLSDSGFYLCAWSVQADTQYFGPGTRLTVL.

The chain links TRBV9 to TRBJ1-2; D is ambiguous. The CDR3 sequence is 14 residues long. The V end lost 5 bases, the J end lost 7 bases, and 18 bases lay between the germline ends. Germline CDR1 reads SGDLS; CDR2 reads YYNGEE. The CDR3 reads CASSNSPGSPGYTF. CDR3 bases: TGTGCCAGCAGTAATTCGCCGGGGTCTCCTGGCTACACCTTC.

The table lists this clonotype with a few counts. The chain uses TRBV19 and TRBJ1-2; tentative D call: TRBD1 (5 bases). CDR3 length: 20 amino acids. From germline, CDR1 is LNHDA and CDR2 SQIVND (reference sequence). Trimming shortened V by 5 bases and J by 2 bases, and 30 bases separated the two germline ends. CDR3 bases: TGTGCCAGTAGTCCAAGACTCGGGGCGCAGCGGGGACCGATGAACTATGGCTACACCTTC. Amino acids: CASSPRLGAQRGPMNYGYTF.

The chain has TRBV29-1 and TRBJ2-1, with unresolved D. CDR1 is SQVTM and CDR2 is ANQGSEA in the germline V gene. CDR3 length equals 10 residues. Trimming removed 8 bases at V and 5 bases at J, with 7 bases between. The CDR3 DNA is TGCAGCTCACGGGACAATGAGCAGTTCTTC. Protein: CSSRDNEQFF.

This clonotype came up many times. The chain joins TRBV10-3 to TRBJ1-5; maybe TRBD1 (6 bases). Trimming took off 2 bases at V and 3 bases at J, with 8 bases between the two ends. The CDR3 contains 14 residues. Germline-derived CDR1 and CDR2 are ENHRY and SYGVKD. CDR3 in DNA: TGTGCCATCAGTGAGGACAGGTACAATCAGCCCCAGCATTTT. It yields the protein CAISEDRYNQPQHF.

This clonotype was counted at least ten times. The CDR3 DNA is TGTGCCAGCAGTTTTGTCGGCGGTGCCAAAAACATTCAGTACTTC. Translating it yields CASSFVGGAKNIQYF. The chain joins TRBV28 to TRBJ2-4; no firm D call. Germline V CDR1 and CDR2: MDHEN, SYDVKM. V lost 3 bases and J lost 1, with 10 bases in between. The CDR3 sequence is 15 residues long.

This clonotype turned up a few times. The chain links TRBV3-1 to TRBJ1-2; D gene unclear. The CDR3 consists of 16 residues. Trimming removed 5 bases from V and 3 bases from J, with 19 bases in between. CDR1 is LGHDT, CDR2 YNNKEL, per germline (reference sequence). The CDR3 DNA sequence: TGTGCCAGCAGCAGAAGAGATCCTGCGGAGGACTATGGCTACACCTTC. Translation gives CASSRRDPAEDYGYTF. The whole variable domain, filled in from reference TRBV3-1 and TRBJ1-2, reads DTAVSQTPKYLVTQMGNDKSIKCEQNLGHDTMYWYKQDSKKFLKIMFSYNNKELIINETVPNRFSPKSPDKAHLNLHINSLELGDSAVYFCASSRRDPAEDYGYTFGSGTRLTVV.

On this clonotype: Compared with germline, one end of the junction differs, possibly owing to a read error. J is TRBJ2-3 and V is TRBV3-1, with 10 positions matching TRBD2. The germline V gene has CDR1 LGHDT and CDR2 YNNKEL (reference sequence). The CDR3 loop spans 15 amino acids. CDR3 in DNA: TGTACCAGCAGCCGAGCGGGGGGGCTCACAGATACGCAGTATTTT. Residues: CTSSRAGGLTDTQYF.

This clonotype was detected a few times. The genes are TRBV6-5 and TRBJ1-4; 7 positions agree with TRBD1. The CDR3 runs 16 residues. The germline V gene has CDR1 MNHEY and CDR2 SVGAGI. V shed 0 bases, J shed 10 bases, and the junction held 11 bases outside the gene matches. The CDR3 sequence is CASSYSGQAASGKLFF. The CDR3 DNA reads TGTGCCAGCAGTTACTCTGGACAGGCAGCTTCGGGAAAACTGTTTTTT.